A selection of T cell receptor beta chains follows, all from one sample in a study of spatial heterogeneity in lung cancer. TCRdb re-called the 5' RACE reads through MiXCR, storing one row per CDR3 protein. The sample lists about 52,000 distinct CDR3 sequences; about 7.4% were seen once. The material sequenced was PBMCs, taken at follow-up. Receptors were obtained from a female donor with early-stage non-small cell lung cancer. CDR3s include the opening cysteine and the closing phenylalanine or tryptophan. A D gene is named only where the DNA matches it firmly. Part of the rows lack a size; the others show once, few, many or a class for expanded clones.

d_call,clone_size,v_call,j_call,cdr3_nt,cdr3_aa
NA,many,TRBV7-2,TRBJ1-5,TGTGCCAGCAGCCCTAATAGGGATCAGCCCCAGCATTTT,CASSPNRDQPQHF
TRBD1,many,TRBV7-8,TRBJ1-1,TGTGCCAGCAGCCCGGGACAGCTGAACACTGAAGCTTTCTTT,CASSPGQLNTEAFF
NA,many,TRBV28,TRBJ2-7,TGTGCCAGCAGTTTAAACCCCTACGAGCAGTACTTC,CASSLNPYEQYF
NA,many,TRBV19,TRBJ2-2,TGTGCCAGTAGTATAGGGACAGCGAACACCGGGGAGCTGTTTTTT,CASSIGTANTGELFF
NA,many,TRBV9,TRBJ2-2,TGTGCCAGCAGCGTTCAGGGGACCGGGGAGCTGTTTTTT,CASSVQGTGELFF
TRBD2,few,TRBV7-7,TRBJ2-1,TGTGCTAGCAGCTTGACTAGCGGGGGGGACAATGAGCAGTTCTTC,CASSLTSGGDNEQFF
TRBD1,few,TRBV2,TRBJ2-1,TGTGCCAGCAGTCTAGGGCAGGGGGCCTACAATGAGCAGTTCTTC,CASSLGQGAYNEQFF
TRBD2,many,TRBV20-1,TRBJ2-1,TGCAGTGCTTCCGGACTAGCGGGGGCTACCTCTTACAATGAGCAGTTCTTC,CSASGLAGATSYNEQFF
NA,NA,TRBV7-9,TRBJ1-1,TGTGCCAGCAGCTTGTACGGCGAGGTTGAAGCTTTCTTT,CASSLYGEVEAFF
NA,many,TRBV19,TRBJ2-5,TGTGCCAGTAGTATAGATCCGAGCGTAGAGACCCAGTACTTC,CASSIDPSVETQYF
NA,NA,TRBV10-3,TRBJ2-3,TGTGCCATCAAGTCTAACACAGATACGCAGTATTTT,CAIKSNTDTQYF
NA,many,TRBV28,TRBJ1-5,TGTGCCAGCGGGGGGCAGGGTCAGGGTTGGAGCAATCAGCCCCAGCATTTT,CASGGQGQGWSNQPQHF
NA,few,TRBV5-1,TRBJ2-5,TGCGCCAGCAGCTTATTAGTCGGTGTAGGTTCTGAGACCCAGTACTTC,CASSLLVGVGSETQYF
NA,many,TRBV19,TRBJ2-1,TGTGCCAGTAGTATATTGACCGGTTACAATGAGCAGTTCTTC,CASSILTGYNEQFF
NA,few,TRBV5-1,TRBJ2-5,TGCGCCAGCAGCTTGAGCAGCATCCAAGAGACCCAGTACTTC,CASSLSSIQETQYF
NA,NA,TRBV20-1,TRBJ1-5,TGCAGTGCTGGACGGAATTCCCATAGCAATCAGCCCCAGCATTTT,CSAGRNSHSNQPQHF
TRBD1,many,TRBV19,TRBJ1-5,TGTGCCAGTAGTTTCCGGACAGGGAACCAGCCCCAGCATTTT,CASSFRTGNQPQHF
NA,NA,TRBV7-3,TRBJ1-1,TGTGCCAGCAGCTTAAACAGGGTGAACACTGAAGCTTTCTTT,CASSLNRVNTEAFF
NA,many,TRBV24-1,TRBJ2-1,TGTGCCACCAGTGATGATACTTGGTCCACCTACAATGAGCAGTTCTTC,CATSDDTWSTYNEQFF
NA,many,TRBV28,TRBJ2-7,TGTGCCAGCAGTCGGCTGGAGGGGGGACGAAGCTCCTACGAGCAGTACTTC,CASSRLEGGRSSYEQYF
NA,few,TRBV21-1,TRBJ1-3,TGTGCCAGCAGCAAACCGGATTCTTGCGCTGGAAACACCATATATTTT,CASSKPDSCAGNTIYF
NA,medium-sized,TRBV5-6,TRBJ2-7,TGTGCCAGCAGCTTGGGGCAGTCCTACGAGCAGTACTTC,CASSLGQSYEQYF
NA,few,TRBV11-2,TRBJ2-2,TGTGCCAGCAGCTTAGCTGCCGCCGGGGAGCTGTTTTTT,CASSLAAAGELFF
NA,NA,TRBV28,TRBJ1-4,TGTGCCAGCAGCCCCTCGGGTCCCCAAAGGGGTGAAAAACTGTTTTTT,CASSPSGPQRGEKLFF
TRBD1,many,TRBV19,TRBJ2-5,TGTGCCAGTAGTATCACCCTGGGACAGCTCCAAGAGACCCAGTACTTC,CASSITLGQLQETQYF
TRBD2,many,TRBV20-1,TRBJ2-7,TGCAGCGGGAGCGGGGTTTACTACGAGCAGTACTTC,CSGSGVYYEQYF
NA,NA,TRBV7-2,TRBJ1-1,TGTGCCAGCAGCTTAGATCGGCTGGCTGAAGCTTTCTTT,CASSLDRLAEAFF
NA,NA,TRBV7-2,TRBJ2-1,TGTGCCAGCAGCTCCCTTGGGTATGAGCAGTTCTTC,CASSSLGYEQFF
NA,NA,TRBV4-3,TRBJ1-1,TGCGCCAGCAGCCAAGCGGCCATAAAGGACTATGCGGCTTTCTTT,CASSQAAIKDYAAFF
NA,many,TRBV4-3,TRBJ2-3,TGCGCCAGCAGCCAAGATCCAGTCACAGATACGCAGTATTTT,CASSQDPVTDTQYF
NA,many,TRBV7-9,TRBJ2-5,TGTGCCAGCAGCTTATCCACAGGGCTTATAGAGACCCAGTACTTC,CASSLSTGLIETQYF
NA,many,TRBV28,TRBJ2-5,TGTGCCAGCAGTTTAGTTAGCCCCGCGACCCAGTACTTC,CASSLVSPATQYF
TRBD1,NA,TRBV5-1,TRBJ2-3,TGCGCCAGCAGCTTGGGAGACAGGGCTGGAGGTACGCAGTATTTT,CASSLGDRAGGTQYF
TRBD1,few,TRBV6-5,TRBJ1-5,TGTGCCAGCGCCAGTGACAGGGCTTCTAATCAGCCCCAGCATTTT,CASASDRASNQPQHF
TRBD1,many,TRBV29-1,TRBJ1-1,TGCAGCGTTGATTCAGGGGGGAACACTGAAGCTTTCTTT,CSVDSGGNTEAFF
TRBD1,few,TRBV5-1,TRBJ2-1,TGCGCCAGCAGCATAAGGGACAGGACCAATGAGCAGTTCTTC,CASSIRDRTNEQFF
TRBD2,few,TRBV7-3,TRBJ2-1,TGTGCCAGCTCCCCCGGGACTAGCGCCTACAATGAGCAGTTCTTC,CASSPGTSAYNEQFF
TRBD1,many,TRBV28,TRBJ2-7,TGTGCCAGCAGTCCCCGGCCTCAGAGGACAGGGTACTACGAGCAGTACTTC,CASSPRPQRTGYYEQYF
NA,few,TRBV19,TRBJ1-2,TGTGCCAGTAGGTACAGTAACTATGGCTACACCTTC,CASRYSNYGYTF
TRBD1,many,TRBV5-6,TRBJ2-4,TGTGCCAGCAGCTTTGAGGGACAGGGGGAAAACATTCAGTACTTC,CASSFEGQGENIQYF